This TCR beta chain was obtained from a study of blood T cell repertoires in COVID-19. Only in-frame clones appear in the TCRdb table, and some are missing; sequencing was by immunoSEQ multiplex PCR. Of 250,000 to 300,000 clones listed, under 90% are singletons. The CDR3 is 13 residues long. Germline V gene lookup returns CDR1 MNHEY and CDR2 SVGAGI. V shed 4 bases and J shed 9 bases, with 13 bases lying between them. The chain joins TRBV6-5 to TRBJ2-1; D is perhaps TRBD2 (6 bases). This sequence originates from a woman younger than 30 with acute or convalescent COVID-19. Sequencing was performed on peripheral blood. The CDR3 here is CASSSRLDGEQFF. In DNA form, the CDR3 reads TGTGCCAGCAGTTCCCGACTAGATGGTGAGCAGTTCTTC.